This record looks at one T cell receptor beta chain sequence and its context. These data come from a study of Ad26.COV2.S vaccination and SARS-CoV-2 variants. The CDR3 extends over 14 amino acids. After removal of 8 bases from V and 6 bases from J, the junction contained 11 bases not matched to a gene. The V gene's germline CDR1 is WSHSY and CDR2 SAAADI. Data came from immunoSEQ multiplex PCR; TCRdb stores just in-frame clones and leaves some out. This table has 400,000 to 450,000 clones, about 90% appearing once. Treatment noted: about 20 received Ad26.COV2.S at low or high dose, single or two shots; 5 received placebo; per-sample allocation not given. Day 63 after the first injection of vaccine or placebo was the sampling time.

The chain is built from TRBV10-2 and TRBJ2-7, with 9 bases aligning to TRBD1. This TCR was sampled from a person between 18 and 65 years old who received the Ad26.COV2.S COVID-19 vaccine or a placebo. The specimen was peripheral blood, collected in a trial of Ad26.COV2.S vaccine versus placebo. This chain's CDR3 is CASRAGQGSFEQYF. The CDR3 DNA sequence: TGCGCCAGCCGAGCGGGACAGGGTTCGTTCGAGCAGTACTTC.